These 27 T cell receptor beta chains were all obtained from the same sample, sequenced in a study of identical twins. From the 5' RACE reads, TCRdb called clonotypes with MiXCR, one entry per CDR3 protein. Among a few hundred thousand distinct CDR3 sequences listed, around 8.8% were seen once. This sample also appeared in a second study, on yellow fever vaccine responses in identical twins.

Sample: CD8+ T cells sorted from blood. These receptors all stem from a woman aged 18-30 years in good health.

This clonotype occurred a few times. The chain has TRBV27 and TRBJ1-5, with 8 bases identical to TRBD1. Germline V lookup: CDR1 MNHEY, CDR2 SMNVEV (reference sequence). The CDR3 runs 13 residues. V was clipped by 7 bases and J by 2 bases; unmatched bases: 1. DNA for the CDR3: TGTGCCAGCAAGGACAGGGGCAATCAGCCCCAGCATTTT. Protein product: CASKDRGNQPQHF.

This clonotype was seen only a few times. The chain uses TRBV11-2 and TRBJ2-5; D may be TRBD1 or TRBD2 (5 bases each). Per the germline V gene, CDR1 is SGHAT and CDR2 is FQNNGV. The ends were cut back, 3 bases at V and 0 bases at J, with 11 bases in the middle. CDR3 length: 15 amino acids. CDR3 bases: TGTGCCAGCAGCTTGTACGGGGCTTACCAAGAGACCCAGTACTTC. Its protein is CASSLYGAYQETQYF. The full variable domain, rest sourced from reference TRBV11-2 and TRBJ2-5, is EAGVAQSPRYKIIEKRQSVAFWCNPISGHATLYWYQQILGQGPKLLIQFQNNGVVDDSQLPKDRFSAERLKGVDSTLKIQPAKLEDSAVYLCASSLYGAYQETQYFGPGTRLLVL.

This clonotype was counted at least ten times. This sequence joins TRBV6-2 or TRBV6-3 and TRBJ2-3; D is undetermined. The germline CDR1 and CDR2 sequences are MNHEY and SVGEGT. The germline V and J ends were trimmed by 4 bases and 7 bases, with 9 bases remaining between them. CDR3 length equals 12 residues. The CDR3 spells CASSSGVYTQYF. CDR3 DNA sequence: TGTGCCAGCAGTTCAGGAGTTTATACGCAGTATTTT.

This clonotype turned up a few times. This chain uses TRBV6-1 with TRBJ2-7; a weak D match, TRBD2 (6 bases). This CDR3 region has 13 residues. Germline-derived CDR1 and CDR2 are MNHNS and SASEGT. The ends were cut back, 4 bases at V and 6 bases at J, with 13 bases in the middle. CDR3 loop: CASSAPVGGEQYF. The CDR3 region has the DNA TGTGCCAGCAGTGCTCCGGTGGGGGGCGAGCAGTACTTC.

The V and J genes are TRBV28 and TRBJ2-7, with 9 nucleotides matching TRBD1. The germline gives CDR1 MDHEN, CDR2 SYDVKM. The CDR3 has 16 amino acids. With 3 bases clipped from V and 1 base from J, the junction kept 7 bases outside the gene matches. CDR3 coding DNA: TGTGCCAGCAGTTTCCAAACCGGGACAGGGTCCTACGAGCAGTACTTC. This codes for CASSFQTGTGSYEQYF.

This clonotype was recorded at least ten times. The rearrangement joins TRBV6-2 or TRBV6-3 to TRBJ2-7; no clear D. CDR3 length: 12 amino acids. Germline V gene data show CDR1 as MNHEY and CDR2 as SVGEGT. Trimming took 7 bases from V and 3 from J, leaving 10 bases between them. The CDR3 is CASMAVGYEQYF. CDR3 nucleotide sequence: TGTGCCAGCATGGCAGTCGGCTACGAGCAGTACTTC.

In its sample, this clonotype was seen a few times. This rearrangement joins TRBV10-3 to TRBJ2-7, with a weak D call TRBD1 (5 bases). The V and J ends lost 10 bases and 0 bases respectively, with 22 bases between them. The CDR3 runs 16 residues. CDR1 and CDR2 from the germline V gene are ENHRY and SYGVKD. This CDR3 is CATFPGATVNSYEQYF. The CDR3 nucleotides read TGTGCCACCTTCCCCGGTGCGACAGTCAACTCCTACGAGCAGTACTTC.

The rearrangement joins TRBV6-2 or TRBV6-3 to TRBJ2-7, with a tentative D call TRBD1 (6 bases). Germline CDR1 and CDR2: MNHEY and SVGEGT. Trimming shortened V by 6 bases and J by 3 bases, and 12 bases separated the two germline ends. The CDR3 extends over 13 amino acids. CDR3 protein: CASSPKDSYEQYF. CDR3 DNA: TGTGCCAGCAGCCCAAAGGACAGCTACGAGCAGTACTTC.

This clonotype came up a few times. The gene calls are TRBV7-8 and TRBJ2-1, with D uncertain. The length of the CDR3 is 13 residues. Trimming shortened V by 5 bases and J by 5 bases, and 10 bases separated the two germline ends. In germline, CDR1 is SGHVS, CDR2 FQNEAQ. CDR3 nucleotide sequence: TGTGCCAGCAGCCCCTCGACTGACAATGAGCAGTTCTTC. This translates into CASSPSTDNEQFF. Full variable domain (outside the CDR3, taken from reference TRBV7-8 and TRBJ2-1): GAGVSQSPRYKVAKRGQDVALRCDPISGHVSLFWYQQALGQGPEFLTYFQNEAQLDKSGLPSDRFFAERPEGSVSTLKIQRTQQEDSAVYLCASSPSTDNEQFFGPGTRLTVL.

This clonotype was counted ten times or more. The chain employs TRBV29-1 and TRBJ2-2; tentative D call: TRBD1 (6 bases). Deletions cut 0 bases from V and 4 bases from J, with 12 bases between. Per germline, CDR1 SQVTM and CDR2 ANQGSEA. CDR3 size: 15 residues. In DNA, the CDR3 is TGCAGCGTTGAAGAAAGAGCCAGGGGCACCGGGGAGCTGTTTTTT. This translates into CSVEERARGTGELFF.

The chain uses TRBV29-1 and TRBJ1-1; D may be TRBD1 (5 bases). CDR3 length: 13 amino acids. V lost 6 bases and J 3 bases, leaving 14 bases between the germline ends. Germline V gene data show CDR1 as SQVTM and CDR2 as ANQGSEA. The CDR3 here is CSVVGGGDTEAFF. The CDR3 coding sequence is TGCAGCGTAGTCGGGGGAGGGGACACTGAAGCTTTCTTT.

This clonotype was counted between two and nine times. This chain's CDR3 is CSAHLSGGSSYNEQFF. CDR3 coding DNA: TGCAGTGCTCACCTTAGCGGGGGGAGCTCCTACAATGAGCAGTTCTTC. This chain joins TRBV20-1 and TRBJ2-1; 10 bases match TRBD2. Germline V gene data show CDR1 as DFQATT and CDR2 as SNEGSKA (reference sequence). This CDR3 has 16 amino acids. V dropped 5 bases and J dropped 0; count of bases not matched to a gene: 7.

The chain recombines TRBV20-1 with TRBJ1-2, with 7 bases that match TRBD1. After removal of 4 bases from V and 6 bases from J, the junction contained 11 bases not matched to a gene. CDR3 length: 14 amino acids. Germline assignment: CDR1 DFQATT and CDR2 SNEGSKA (reference sequence). The CDR3 spells CSAKLEGGANGYTF. CDR3 bases: TGCAGTGCTAAGCTCGAAGGGGGCGCAAATGGCTACACCTTC.

The J gene is TRBJ2-2, the V gene TRBV7-3; TRBD2 matches at 10 bases. V shed 2 bases, J shed 1 base, and the junction held 10 bases outside the gene matches. The length of the CDR3 is 19 residues. Germline V lookup: CDR1 SGHTA, CDR2 FQGTGA. CDR3: CASSLYPPLAGGNTGELFF. The CDR3 region has the DNA TGTGCCAGCAGCTTATATCCCCCCTTAGCGGGGGGGAACACCGGGGAGCTGTTTTTT.

Many counts were recorded for this clonotype. This sequence joins TRBV5-6 and TRBJ2-5; 9 nucleotides match TRBD1. Germline V CDR1 and CDR2: SGHDT, YYEEEE. Trimming cost V 4 bases and J 5 bases; bases outside gene matches: 6. The CDR3 has 14 amino acids. CDR3 bases: TGTGCCAGCAGCCGGGACAGGGTCTCTGAGACCCAGTACTTC. Translation: CASSRDRVSETQYF.

This sequence joins TRBV5-1 and TRBJ2-7; tentatively, D is TRBD1 (6 bases). The V end was cut by 4 bases, the J end by 0 bases, with 14 bases between. The length of the CDR3 is 15 residues. Per germline, CDR1 SGHRS and CDR2 YFSETQ. The CDR3 coding sequence is TGCGCCAGCAGCAACGACAGGACGGCCTCCTACGAGCAGTACTTC. As protein: CASSNDRTASYEQYF.

This rearrangement joins TRBV20-1 to TRBJ2-7, with D possibly TRBD2 on 5 matching bases. Germline lookup yields CDR1 DFQATT and CDR2 SNEGSKA (reference sequence). With 1 base removed from V and 1 base from J, the gap between germline ends came to 14 bases. CDR3 size: 15 residues. CDR3 sequence reads: CSARALHTSSYEQYF. The CDR3, as DNA: TGCAGTGCTAGAGCCCTCCACACTAGTTCCTACGAGCAGTACTTC.

This chain connects TRBV7-9 to TRBJ2-7, with TRBD1 matching 7 bases. The CDR3 loop spans 14 amino acids. Trimming cost V 4 bases and J 7 bases; bases outside gene matches: 10. Germline values: CDR1 SEHNR, CDR2 FQNEAQ (reference sequence). The CDR3 region has the DNA TGTGCCAGCAGCTCCGGGACAGCCCCTATGGAGCAGTACTTC. Its protein is CASSSGTAPMEQYF.

This clonotype turned up a few times. The V call is TRBV2, the J call TRBJ1-6, with no clear D. With 10 bases removed from V and 4 bases from J, the gap between germline ends came to 11 bases. CDR1 is SNHLY and CDR2 is FYNNEI in the germline V gene. The CDR3 has 13 residues. The CDR3 bases are TGTGCCACCGTCGACCTTTATAATTCACCCCTCCACTTT. It is translated as CATVDLYNSPLHF.

The CDR3 region is CASSPPWDSYEQYF. CDR3 bases: TGTGCCAGCTCACCACCCTGGGATTCCTACGAGCAGTACTTC. This chain uses TRBV18 with TRBJ2-7; D unresolved. Deletions cut 0 bases from V and 1 base from J, with 7 bases between. The germline V gene encodes CDR1 KGHSH and CDR2 LQKENI. There are 14 residues in the CDR3.

This clonotype came up many times. V gene TRBV7-9 combines with J gene TRBJ2-4; D is possibly TRBD1 or TRBD2 (5 bases each). Germline CDR1 and CDR2: SEHNR and FQNEAQ (reference sequence). With 5 bases removed from V and 6 bases from J, the gap between germline ends came to 17 bases. The CDR3 length is 15 residues. The CDR3 DNA reads TGTGCCAGCAGCCAGCCGGGGCCAAGGATAAACATTCAGTACTTC. Its protein product is CASSQPGPRINIQYF.

This clonotype was seen at least ten times. V usage is TRBV20-1 and J usage is TRBJ2-1, with D unclear. The ends were cut back, 2 bases at V and 3 bases at J, with 8 bases in the middle. The CDR3 runs 13 residues. Germline CDR1 and CDR2: DFQATT and SNEGSKA (reference sequence). DNA of the CDR3: TGCAGTGCTAGAATTGCCGACTACAATGAGCAGTTCTTC. Amino acid sequence: CSARIADYNEQFF.

The chain uses TRBV28 and TRBJ2-1; D gene unclear. Trimming took 5 bases from V and 7 from J, leaving 21 bases between them. The CDR3 length is 16 residues. Germline V gives CDR1 MDHEN, CDR2 SYDVKM. In DNA form, the CDR3 reads TGTGCCAGCAGTCCCCCGATCCTAACTTCTTGGAATGAGCAGTTCTTC. Protein product: CASSPPILTSWNEQFF.

The rearrangement joins TRBV7-9 to TRBJ2-1, with no clear D. Looked up from germline, CDR1 is SEHNR and CDR2 is FQNEAQ (reference sequence). The CDR3 is 14 amino acids. Trimming pared 5 bases from V and 0 bases from J, leaving 8 bases between. CDR3 residues: CASSTQSSYNEQFF. DNA for the CDR3: TGTGCCAGCAGCACACAGAGCTCCTACAATGAGCAGTTCTTC.

There are many counts of this clonotype. This chain links TRBV20-1 with TRBJ2-3; D is unclear. CDR1 is DFQATT, CDR2 SNEGSKA, per germline (reference sequence). CDR3 length: 12 amino acids. V lost 7 bases and J lost 0, with 8 bases in between. This CDR3 is CSGTDSTDTQYF. The CDR3 nucleotides are TGCAGTGGGACCGATAGCACAGATACGCAGTATTTT.

This chain links TRBV27 with TRBJ1-1; D is unclear. Germline CDR1 MNHEY, CDR2 SMNVEV (reference sequence). Trimming stripped 0 bases from V and 0 bases from J, with 5 bases between. The length of the CDR3 is 14 residues. The CDR3 loop is CASSLSAMNTEAFF. CDR3 sequence (DNA): TGTGCCAGCAGTTTATCCGCGATGAACACTGAAGCTTTCTTT.

This clonotype was recorded a few times. V gene TRBV4-1 combines with J gene TRBJ2-7; tentatively, D is TRBD2 (6 bases). The CDR3 loop spans 13 amino acids. The germline gives CDR1 MGHRA, CDR2 YSYEKL. V lost 5 bases, J lost 4 bases, and 12 bases lay in between. CDR3: CASSGTPSYEQYF. Written as DNA, the CDR3 is TGCGCCAGCAGCGGGACTCCGAGTTACGAGCAGTACTTC.